Presented here are 17 T cell receptor beta chains from one specimen sequenced in a study of T cells in Graves' hyperthyroidism and ophthalmopathy. Template material for amplifying TCR beta CDR3 regions consisted of RNA transcripts. With the HTBI primer set, the TCR CDR3 went through a first round of RT-PCR. TCRdb re-called the multiplex PCR reads through MiXCR, storing one row per CDR3 protein. The data hold 450,000 to 700,000 distinct CDR3 sequences, with about 43% observed a single time. Sequencing was done on a sample of peripheral blood or thyroid tissue (not recorded which). The receptor set was obtained from an adult woman with Graves' disease, either hyperthyroidism or ophthalmopathy (not recorded which).

The genes are TRBV10-3 and TRBJ1-1; 8 bases line up with TRBD1. The V segment lost 6 bases and the J segment 4 bases; nucleotides outside the gene matches: 7. CDR1 is ENHRY, CDR2 SYGVKD, per germline. CDR3 length equals 14 residues. The chain's CDR3 is CAIRQGGGGTEAFF. DNA of the CDR3: TGTGCCATCAGACAGGGGGGAGGAGGCACTGAAGCTTTCTTT.

The chain is built from TRBV12-3 or TRBV12-4 and TRBJ2-2; 10 positions agree with TRBD2. The CDR3 has 15 amino acids. V lost 4 bases and J lost 6; bases outside the gene matches: 5. The CDR3 here is CASSSSGSLSGELFF. The DNA for the CDR3 is TGTGCCAGCAGTTCTAGCGGGAGTCTATCCGGGGAGCTGTTTTTT.

This clonotype was picked up a small number of times. CDR3 amino acids: CASSSSRTGIGYTF. The CDR3 DNA sequence: TGTGCCAGCAGCTCCTCACGGACGGGGATTGGCTACACCTTC. The chain employs TRBV7-2 and TRBJ1-2; D not certain. V dropped 4 bases and J dropped 7 bases, with 16 bases sitting between them. Germline CDR1 reads SGHTA; CDR2 reads FQGNSA. The CDR3 contains 14 residues.

Concerning this clonotype itself: An end of the junction differs from the germline gene, which may be a read error. J is TRBJ1-2 and V is TRBV7-2, with 8 bases that match TRBD1. Germline lookup yields CDR1 SGHTA and CDR2 FQGNSA. The CDR3 runs 12 residues. The CDR3 nucleotides are TGTGCCAGCAGCTCGACAGGGGCGGGACTCCACTTC. Translation gives CASSSTGAGLHF.

This clonotype came up many times. The J gene is TRBJ1-6, the V gene TRBV28, with 10 nucleotides matching TRBD1. CDR3 size: 15 residues. Germline V gene sequence: CDR1 MDHEN, CDR2 SYDVKM. V gave up 3 bases and J gave up 7 bases; unmatched junction bases: 3. The CDR3 sequence: CASSFWDRGNSPLHF. CDR3 bases: TGTGCCAGCAGTTTTTGGGACAGGGGAAATTCACCCCTCCACTTT.

V gene TRBV7-2 combines with J gene TRBJ2-7, with 9 positions matching TRBD2. V was clipped by 11 bases and J by 7 bases; unmatched bases: 12. CDR3 size: 13 residues. CDR1 is SGHTA, CDR2 FQGNSA, per germline. CDR3 in amino acids: CACAGVAGEEQYF. The DNA for the CDR3 is TGTGCCTGCGCGGGAGTAGCGGGAGAGGAGCAGTACTTC. The full variable domain, with the rest looked up from reference TRBV7-2 and TRBJ2-7, is GAGVSQSPSNKVTEKGKDVELRCDPISGHTALYWYRQSLGQGLEFLIYFQGNSAPDKSGLPSDRFSAERTGGSVSTLTIQRTQQEDSAVYLCACAGVAGEEQYFGPGTRLTVT.

This sequence joins TRBV7-9 and TRBJ2-5; a possible D gene is TRBD2 (6 bases). The germline CDR1 and CDR2 sequences are SEHNR and FQNEAQ (reference sequence). This CDR3 contains 15 residues. The V end lost 1 base, the J end lost 5 bases, and 14 bases lay between the germline ends. DNA of the CDR3: TGTGCCAGCAGCTTAGATCACGGCGGAGGGGAGACCCAGTACTTC. This gives the protein CASSLDHGGGETQYF.

Regarding this clonotype: One base away lies a much larger clone, so this may be a sequencing read error. This chain connects TRBV20-1 to TRBJ1-3; TRBD1 might be the D (5 bases). Per the germline V gene, CDR1 is DFQATT and CDR2 is SNEGSKA (reference sequence). The V gene lost 2 bases and the J gene lost 1 base, with 15 bases spanning the gap. There are 16 residues in the CDR3. CDR3: CSARNQEAGSGNTIYF. The CDR3 nucleotides are TGCAGTGCTAGAAACCAGGAGGCAGGGTCTGGAAACACCATATATTTT.

As to this clonotype: At one of its ends the junction is not consistent with the germline gene, which may arise from a read error. J is TRBJ2-7 and V is TRBV11-2; D remains ambiguous. Germline CDR1 and CDR2: SGHAT and FQNNGV. The CDR3 is made up of 14 amino acids. The CDR3 loop is CASSLVPGSYERYF. The CDR3 DNA sequence: TGTGCCAGCAGCTTAGTACCCGGTTCCTACGAGCGGTACTTC.

This clonotype has at least ten counts. This sequence joins TRBV6-6 and TRBJ1-3; D gene uncertain. Between the trimmed V and J ends, which lost 0 bases and 4 bases, there was a span of 4 bases. Per germline, CDR1 MNHNY and CDR2 SVGAGI (reference sequence). This CDR3 has 13 amino acids. CDR3 loop: CASSYSRGNTIYF. The CDR3 DNA reads as TGTGCCAGCAGTTACTCAAGGGGAAACACCATATATTTT.

This clonotype was seen ten or more times. At one boundary the junction diverges from the germline segment, which might be a read error. The DNA for the CDR3 is TGTGCCAGCCGAACCGCCTACGAGCGGTACTTC. The encoded protein is CASRTAYERYF. The chain recombines TRBV7-9 with TRBJ2-7; D remains ambiguous. CDR1 and CDR2 from the germline V gene are SEHNR and FQNEAQ (reference sequence). The CDR3 has 11 residues.

In its sample, this clonotype was seen many times. The V gene is TRBV19, the J gene TRBJ1-1; no clear D. V lost 8 bases and J lost 0, with 19 bases in between. Germline V gene lookup returns CDR1 LNHDA and CDR2 SQIVND (reference sequence). The CDR3 is made up of 16 amino acids. The CDR3 DNA reads as TGTGCCAGTCATATCGGCGGCGGGGTAATGAACACTGAAGCTTTCTTT. It yields the protein CASHIGGGVMNTEAFF. The variable domain in full, with the rest retrieved from reference TRBV19 and TRBJ1-1, is DGGITQSPKYLFRKEGQNVTLSCEQNLNHDAMYWYRQDPGQGLRLIYYSQIVNDFQKGDIAEGYSVSREKKESFPLTVTSAQKNPTAFYLCASHIGGGVMNTEAFFGQGTRLTVV.

The gene calls are TRBV2 and TRBJ2-7; D uncertain. V shed 3 bases and J shed 2 bases, with 8 bases lying between them. The CDR3 totals 13 residues. Germline values: CDR1 SNHLY, CDR2 FYNNEI. The CDR3 protein is CASSDTQPYEQYF. The CDR3 region has the DNA TGTGCCAGCAGTGATACGCAGCCCTACGAGCAGTACTTC.

The V call is TRBV7-9, the J call TRBJ2-5; D might be TRBD1 (6 bases). The CDR3 is made up of 15 amino acids. Trimming shortened V by 5 bases and J by 5 bases, and 18 bases separated the two germline ends. Germline V gives CDR1 SEHNR, CDR2 FQNEAQ (reference sequence). The chain's CDR3 is CASSLKPGDGETQYF. CDR3 DNA: TGTGCCAGCAGCCTAAAGCCAGGGGATGGGGAGACCCAGTACTTC.

This clonotype was seen a single time. Possible read error: a much larger clone is one base away. The chain is built from TRBV12-3 or TRBV12-4 and TRBJ2-5; TRBD2 might be the D (5 bases). The CDR3 runs to 19 residues. Trimming took off 6 bases at V and 0 bases at J, with 26 bases between the two ends. CDR3 bases: TGTGCCAGCAGGCGTAGTCCCTACTCTTCGGACGGGGACCAAGAGACCCAGTACTTC. Its translation is CASRRSPYSSDGDQETQYF.

The chain uses TRBV7-3 and TRBJ2-2; D unresolved. Germline V gene sequence: CDR1 SGHTA, CDR2 FQGTGA. The ends were cut back, 5 bases at V and 6 bases at J, with 10 bases in the middle. This CDR3 region has 13 residues. The CDR3 nucleotides are TGTGCCAGCAGCGCCTCTAGAGCCGGGGAGCTGTTTTTT. Encoded protein: CASSASRAGELFF.

The chain carries TRBV4-1 and TRBJ2-5; possible D gene TRBD2, 6 bases. Germline lookup yields CDR1 MGHRA and CDR2 YSYEKL. There are 16 residues in the CDR3. V was pared by 0 bases and J by 4 bases, with 15 bases between. The CDR3 DNA follows: TGCGCCAGCAGCCAAGATGGGACCCGGGAGACAGAGACCCAGTACTTC. Translated, it gives CASSQDGTRETETQYF.